What follows describes a single T cell receptor beta chain. Its antigen is unknown. The data were obtained in a study of cytomegalovirus exposure and HLA in healthy donors. Study at large: It was reported in a later analysis that the same platform had been used for the roughly 130 validation repertoires as for the approximately 700 first-cohort repertoires.

The study drew the donors from its approximately 120-subject validation cohort, separate from the roughly 700-subject first cohort. Germline values: CDR1 MNHEY, CDR2 SVGAGI. CDR3 size: 16 residues. J lost 3 bases, V lost 0 bases, and 4 bases had no gene match. Regarding the study as a whole: A few CMV-associated chains were confirmed in vitro to be specific for CMV antigens.

Profiled with immunoSEQ multiplex PCR; TCRdb holds only in-frame clones, not every one. Seen here are under 200,000 clones, roughly 90% observed once, and the top ten hold approximately 5%. The source material was PBMCs. The chain recombines TRBV6-5 with TRBJ2-7; 11 nucleotides agree with TRBD1. The TCR originated in a woman aged 25 to 39 in good health and CMV-seronegative. CDR3 bases: TGTGCCAGCAGTTACTCGTCCGGGACAGGGGGCTACGAGCAGTACTTC. The encoded protein is CASSYSSGTGGYEQYF.